This entry lists 18 T cell receptor beta chains sequenced from one sample in a study of CD8 T cells in Susac syndrome. After extraction with the RNeasy kit, 0.5 to 1 ug of the RNA was reverse transcribed using random hexamers. MiXCR was run by TCRdb on the immunoSEQ multiplex PCR reads, yielding one entry per CDR3 protein. The data hold 150,000 to 200,000 distinct CDR3 sequences, with approximately 93% observed a single time. The sequenced material came from CD4+ T cells from PBMCs. Every receptor here comes from a human donor in good health.

The chain joins TRBV12-3 or TRBV12-4 to TRBJ2-2, with 9 bases fitting TRBD1. The CDR3 has 16 residues. V shed 3 bases, J shed 3 bases, and the junction held 5 bases outside the gene matches. The CDR3 is CASSLGQGMDTGELFF. CDR3 DNA sequence: TGTGCCAGCAGTTTGGGACAGGGCATGGACACCGGGGAGCTGTTTTTT.

The chain couples TRBV6-5 to TRBJ2-7; D may correspond to TRBD1 or TRBD2 (6 bases each). Trimming removed 4 bases from V and 0 bases from J, with 22 bases in between. This CDR3 spans 18 amino acids. CDR1 and CDR2 (germline): MNHEY, SVGAGI. This chain's CDR3 is CASSSRRGPQGSSYEQYV. DNA of the CDR3: TGTGCCAGCAGTTCCCGGAGGGGACCCCAGGGGAGCTCCTACGAGCAGTACGTC.

This chain links TRBV19 with TRBJ2-7; D is possibly TRBD2 (5 bases). V was cut by 3 bases and J by 5 bases, with 14 bases left in between. CDR3 length: 14 residues. The V gene's germline CDR1 is LNHDA and CDR2 SQIVND (reference sequence). DNA for the CDR3: TGTGCCAGTAGTATCACCGGCAGAGGGAACGAGCAGTACTTC. It translates to CASSITGRGNEQYF.

The chain is built from TRBV7-9 and TRBJ2-3; D is ambiguous. The germline V gene encodes CDR1 SEHNR and CDR2 FQNEAQ (reference sequence). Deletions cut 5 bases from V and 1 base from J, with 10 bases between. The CDR3 has 14 residues. The CDR3: CASSLAHGTDTQYF. The CDR3 DNA is TGTGCCAGCAGCCTCGCTCATGGCACAGATACGCAGTATTTT. Using reference TRBV7-9 and TRBJ2-3 for the parts outside the CDR3, the full variable domain is DTGVSQNPRHKITKRGQNVTFRCDPISEHNRLYWYRQTLGQGPEFLTYFQNEAQLEKSRLLSDRFSAERPKGSFSTLEIQRTEQGDSAMYLCASSLAHGTDTQYFGPGTRLTVL.

The rearrangement joins TRBV7-8 to TRBJ1-1; D uncertain. This CDR3 comprises 14 residues. Germline CDR1 reads SGHVS; CDR2 reads FQNEAQ. V was shortened by 5 bases and J by 0 bases, with 10 bases between the two germline ends. CDR3 sequence: CASSPGVLNTEAFF. The CDR3 DNA reads TGTGCCAGCAGCCCCGGTGTGCTGAACACTGAAGCTTTCTTT.

This chain uses TRBV6-1 with TRBJ2-3, with TRBD1 matching 8 bases. CDR3 length: 14 residues. The V segment lost 5 bases and the J segment 0 bases; nucleotides outside the gene matches: 1. Germline V gene data show CDR1 as MNHNS and CDR2 as SASEGT. CDR3 protein: CASSQGASTDTQYF. The DNA for the CDR3 is TGTGCCAGCAGTCAGGGGGCTAGCACAGATACGCAGTATTTT.

V gene TRBV6-2 or TRBV6-3 combines with J gene TRBJ1-6, with D possibly being TRBD1 (6 bases). Germline V gene data show CDR1 as MNHEY and CDR2 as SVGEGT. This CDR3 comprises 13 residues. Trimming took 9 bases from V and 7 from J, leaving 13 bases between them. Written as DNA, the CDR3 is TGTGCCAGTACGGACAGTGTGAATTCACCCCTCCACTTT. This encodes CASTDSVNSPLHF.

V gene TRBV2 combines with J gene TRBJ2-1; 8 bases fit TRBD2. The CDR3 is made up of 13 amino acids. V was pared by 9 bases and J by 5 bases, with 6 bases of the junction left unmatched. CDR1 is SNHLY and CDR2 is FYNNEI in the germline V gene. The CDR3 DNA is TGTGCCAGTCAGCGGGGGAGGGACAATGAGCAGTTCTTC. Its translation: CASQRGRDNEQFF.

This clonotype was seen just once. The V gene is TRBV4-3, the J gene TRBJ2-3; 7 nucleotides match TRBD2. The CDR3 runs 16 residues. CDR1 LGHNA and CDR2 YSLEER come from the germline V gene. V lost 0 bases, J lost 6 bases, and 9 bases stayed unmatched. CDR3 coding DNA: TGCGCCAGCAGCCAAGACCTAACCGGGGGGAGGGATACGCAGTATTTT. Protein sequence: CASSQDLTGGRDTQYF.

The CDR3 is CASSQRPGATEYF. Written as DNA, the CDR3 is TGTGCCAGCAGCCAGCGGCCAGGGGCCACGGAGTACTTC. The gene calls are TRBV3-1 and TRBJ2-7; D perhaps matches TRBD1 (6 bases). This CDR3 spans 13 amino acids. Germline assignment: CDR1 LGHDT and CDR2 YNNKEL (reference sequence). V was trimmed by 3 bases and J by 11 bases, leaving 17 bases between them.

The gene calls are TRBV6-6 and TRBJ1-6; D is undetermined. The V gene lost 4 bases and the J gene lost 15 bases, with 13 bases spanning the gap. Per the germline V gene, CDR1 is MNHNY and CDR2 is SVGAGI (reference sequence). CDR3 length: 12 residues. The CDR3 DNA reads as TGTGCCAGCAGTTTAAAAGAGCATAACCTCCACTTT. Translation: CASSLKEHNLHF.

The rearrangement uses TRBV19 and TRBJ1-2; D unclear. This CDR3 is built from 12 residues. Deletions cut 4 bases from V and 10 bases from J, with 13 bases between. The V gene's germline CDR1 is LNHDA and CDR2 SQIVND (reference sequence). CDR3 amino acids: CASSTLGQIYTF. In DNA, the CDR3 is TGTGCCAGTAGTACCCTCGGCCAGATCTACACCTTC. Filled out from reference TRBV19 and TRBJ1-2, the complete variable domain reads DGGITQSPKYLFRKEGQNVTLSCEQNLNHDAMYWYRQDPGQGLRLIYYSQIVNDFQKGDIAEGYSVSREKKESFPLTVTSAQKNPTAFYLCASSTLGQIYTFGSGTRLTVV.

This sequence joins TRBV27 and TRBJ1-1; TRBD1 matches 8 bases. Germline V gene sequence: CDR1 MNHEY, CDR2 SMNVEV (reference sequence). The CDR3 covers 17 residues. J gave up 2 bases and V 1 base, and 9 bases lay outside the gene matches. Written as DNA, the CDR3 is TGTGCCAGCAGTTTATGGGGTTCGGCAGGGGGCAACACTGAAGCTTTCTTT. The encoded protein is CASSLWGSAGGNTEAFF.

V gene TRBV5-1 combines with J gene TRBJ1-4; perhaps TRBD1 as D (6 bases). This CDR3 contains 16 residues. CDR1 and CDR2 from the germline V gene are SGHRS and YFSETQ. The V gene lost 0 bases and the J gene lost 6 bases, with 15 bases spanning the gap. CDR3 in DNA: TGCGCCAGCAGCTTGGACACAGGGTCAGGTTATGAAAAACTGTTTTTT. It specifies CASSLDTGSGYEKLFF. Full variable domain (outside the CDR3, taken from reference TRBV5-1 and TRBJ1-4): KAGVTQTPRYLIKTRGQQVTLSCSPISGHRSVSWYQQTPGQGLQFLFEYFSETQRNKGNFPGRFSGRQFSNSRSEMNVSTLELGDSALYLCASSLDTGSGYEKLFFGSGTQLSVL.

The chain has TRBV2 and TRBJ1-1, with a tentative D call TRBD1 (5 bases). The CDR3 is 12 residues long. Per the germline V gene, CDR1 is SNHLY and CDR2 is FYNNEI. The V gene lost 10 bases and the J gene lost 0 bases, with 9 bases spanning the gap. The CDR3 loop reads CAIQTVNTEAFF. The CDR3 DNA follows: TGTGCCATACAGACAGTGAACACTGAAGCTTTCTTT. Using reference TRBV2 and TRBJ1-1 for the parts outside the CDR3, the full variable domain is EPEVTQTPSHQVTQMGQEVILRCVPISNHLYFYWYRQILGQKVEFLVSFYNNEISEKSEIFDDQFSVERPDGSNFTLKIRSTKLEDSAMYFCAIQTVNTEAFFGQGTRLTVV.

The chain recombines TRBV29-1 with TRBJ1-1; 11 nucleotides align to TRBD1. Germline lookup yields CDR1 SQVTM and CDR2 ANQGSEA. The CDR3 runs 14 residues. The V segment lost 7 bases and the J segment 4 bases; nucleotides outside the gene matches: 8. This CDR3 reads CSARTGTGGTEAFF. CDR3 DNA: TGCAGCGCTCGAACCGGGACAGGGGGCACTGAAGCTTTCTTT.

V gene TRBV19 combines with J gene TRBJ2-3, with 7 bases identical to TRBD2. Unmatched junction bases numbered 6, after V lost 5 bases and J lost 4 bases. CDR3 size: 14 residues. Germline V CDR1 and CDR2: LNHDA, SQIVND (reference sequence). The CDR3 loop reads CASSAPSGADTQYF. The DNA of the CDR3 is TGTGCCAGTAGTGCCCCTAGCGGCGCAGATACGCAGTATTTT.

The V gene is TRBV12-3 or TRBV12-4, the J gene TRBJ2-1, with TRBD2 as a possible D gene (5 bases). Trimming removed 5 bases at V and 4 bases at J, with 18 bases between. This CDR3 is 16 amino acids long. The CDR3 nucleotides are TGTGCCAGCAGTCGGACCGGGAACCCGGGGTACAATGAGCAGTTCTTC. Translating it yields CASSRTGNPGYNEQFF.